The 13 T cell receptor beta chains given below trace back to one sample, sequenced in a study of OX40 agonist ivuxolimab in advanced cancers. Sequencing was performed with immunoSEQ multiplex PCR; in TCRdb, only in-frame clones are kept and a portion is missing. The data show 20,000 or so clones, with around three quarters seen just once and 33% held by the top ten. The sample in question was CD4+ or CD8+ T cells sorted from blood, obtained in a trial of the OX40 agonist ivuxolimab. Every receptor here comes from an adult with an advanced solid tumor such as melanoma, head and neck, liver or kidney cancer.

The CDR3 loop reads CATSRAWASSNEQFF. CDR3 sequence (DNA): TGTGCCACCAGCAGAGCGTGGGCTAGCAGCAATGAGCAGTTCTTC. This chain uses TRBV15 with TRBJ2-1; perhaps TRBD2 as D (5 bases). The germline V and J ends were trimmed by 1 base and 6 bases, with 13 bases remaining between them. The CDR3 is 15 amino acids. Germline values: CDR1 LNHNV, CDR2 YYDKDF (reference sequence).

The rearrangement links TRBV29-1 to TRBJ2-7; 12 positions agree with TRBD2. CDR3 length: 12 amino acids. The V and J ends lost 6 bases and 5 bases, in that order; junction bases with no gene match: 2. Germline CDR1 is SQVTM and CDR2 is ANQGSEA. The CDR3 sequence is CSVTSGSDEQYF. For the CDR3, the DNA is TGCAGCGTGACTAGCGGGAGCGACGAGCAGTACTTC.

This clone qualifies as large (0.1 to 1%). The chain links TRBV10-1 to TRBJ2-7; D not resolved. The germline V and J ends were trimmed by 4 bases and 0 bases, with 7 bases remaining between them. The CDR3 spans 13 residues. Germline-derived CDR1 and CDR2 are WNHNN and SYGVQD (reference sequence). CDR3 nucleotides: TGCGCCAGCAGTGTATCGCACTCCTACGAGCAGTACTTC. It codes for CASSVSHSYEQYF.

The V and J genes are TRBV7-9 and TRBJ2-3, with 10 bases identical to TRBD2. Germline CDR1 is SEHNR and CDR2 is FQNEAQ (reference sequence). The length of the CDR3 is 19 residues. The J segment lost 0 bases and the V segment lost 3 bases, leaving 12 bases of the junction unmatched. The CDR3, as DNA: TGTGCCAGCAGCTTCCCCTACCCCGGGACTAGCGCCAGCACAGATACGCAGTATTTT. Its protein product is CASSFPYPGTSASTDTQYF.

The chain couples TRBV6-5 to TRBJ1-6; D is perhaps TRBD1 (6 bases). The CDR3 length is 16 residues. Germline lookup yields CDR1 MNHEY and CDR2 SVGAGI. V was shortened by 1 base and J by 0 bases, with 7 bases between the two germline ends. Here the CDR3 reads CASSYWDNSYNSPLHF. CDR3 coding DNA: TGTGCCAGCAGTTACTGGGACAACTCCTATAATTCACCCCTCCACTTT.

This clone was seen a single time. The chain employs TRBV27 and TRBJ1-1, with 7 bases lining up with TRBD1. The CDR3 contains 16 residues. Germline CDR1 MNHEY, CDR2 SMNVEV (reference sequence). V lost 5 bases and J lost 0; bases outside the gene matches: 9. CDR3 sequence: CASSLDRAGMNTEAFF. DNA for the CDR3: TGTGCCAGCAGTCTCGACAGGGCGGGAATGAACACTGAAGCTTTCTTT.

The rearrangement links TRBV6-6 to TRBJ2-1, with 12 bases lining up with TRBD1. The germline CDR1 and CDR2 sequences are MNHNY and SVGAGI (reference sequence). The CDR3 runs to 16 residues. Trimming removed 2 bases from V and 8 bases from J; junction bases left unmatched: 7. The CDR3 nucleotides are TGTGCCAGCAGTTACGGTTCCGGGACAGGGGGCGATGAGCAGTTCTTC. Translating gives CASSYGSGTGGDEQFF.

The chain joins TRBV27 to TRBJ2-1, with 9 bases that match TRBD1. Per germline, CDR1 MNHEY and CDR2 SMNVEV (reference sequence). V shed 2 bases and J 5 bases; nucleotides not matched to a gene: 1. The CDR3 loop spans 14 amino acids. The CDR3 sequence is CASSLDRGDNEQFF. As DNA, the CDR3 is TGTGCCAGCAGTTTAGACAGGGGGGACAATGAGCAGTTCTTC.

Only one count was recorded for this clone. V and J are TRBV11-2 and TRBJ1-3; D may be TRBD1 (5 bases). Germline assignment: CDR1 SGHAT and CDR2 FQNNGV. CDR3 size: 14 residues. Trimming shortened V by 5 bases and J by 2 bases, and 10 bases separated the two germline ends. CDR3 sequence reads: CASSPTRAGNTIYF. The CDR3 nucleotides are TGTGCCAGCAGCCCAACCAGGGCTGGAAACACCATATATTTT. Based on the CDR3 plus reference TRBV11-2 and TRBJ1-3, the full variable domain is EAGVAQSPRYKIIEKRQSVAFWCNPISGHATLYWYQQILGQGPKLLIQFQNNGVVDDSQLPKDRFSAERLKGVDSTLKIQPAKLEDSAVYLCASSPTRAGNTIYFGEGSWLTVV.

The chain links TRBV9 to TRBJ2-1; maybe TRBD1 (5 bases). The length of the CDR3 is 14 residues. The ends were cut back, 5 bases at V and 5 bases at J, with 14 bases in the middle. The germline V gene has CDR1 SGDLS and CDR2 YYNGEE. The CDR3 sequence: CASSGWGSHNEQFF. The CDR3 DNA is TGTGCCAGCAGTGGATGGGGCTCGCACAATGAGCAGTTCTTC.

This chain connects TRBV2 to TRBJ1-2; a possible D gene is TRBD1 (5 bases). The CDR3 spans 14 residues. Germline loops: CDR1 SNHLY, CDR2 FYNNEI. V shed 2 bases and J shed 4 bases, with 11 bases lying between them. The CDR3 DNA reads as TGTGCCAGCAGTGAAATGGGGACCCTCTATGGCTACACCTTC. Its translation: CASSEMGTLYGYTF.

The chain uses TRBV5-4 and TRBJ2-5; TRBD1 might be the D (5 bases). Germline V gene lookup returns CDR1 SGHNT and CDR2 YYREEE (reference sequence). This CDR3 spans 15 amino acids. V was clipped by 2 bases and J by 5 bases, with 16 bases between them. The CDR3 is CASSFLQGSGETQYF. The DNA of the CDR3 is TGTGCCAGCAGCTTTCTTCAGGGTAGTGGGGAGACCCAGTACTTC.

The gene calls are TRBV19 and TRBJ1-1; D is unclear. The CDR3 runs 13 residues. The V gene lost 3 bases and the J gene lost 7 bases, with 12 bases spanning the gap. Germline lookup yields CDR1 LNHDA and CDR2 SQIVND (reference sequence). CDR3 nucleotide sequence: TGTGCCAGTAGTATCCCAGGTGGGGTTGAAGCTTTCTTT. Amino acids: CASSIPGGVEAFF.